The T cell receptor (beta chain) under discussion was sequenced for a study of CD8+CD57+ T cells in acquired aplastic anemia. General observations from the study: It was found that nearly 30 CD8+ CDR3 sequences were shared between patients and controls. Significant differences in CD8+ Simpson's diversity were not observed between patients and controls.

Only patients with CD8+CD57+ cell expansion on flow cytometry were chosen for sequencing. This clonotype turned up a few times. Antigen specificity is unknown. CDR1 SGHVS and CDR2 FNYEAQ come from the germline V gene. CDR3 length: 15 amino acids. V shed 1 base and J shed 7 bases, with 11 bases lying between them. CDR3 and TCR beta VDJ profiling relied on genomic DNA as the template. TCRdb re-called the reads through MiXCR, storing one row per CDR3 protein. The top ten clones hold 1.3% of a sample with under 350,000 distinct CDR3 sequences, under 60% of them seen once. The source material was sorted CD4+, CD8+, or CD8+CD57+ T cells (not recorded which) from PBMCs. This rearrangement joins TRBV7-6 to TRBJ1-6, with D maybe TRBD1 (5 bases). This clonotype was sampled from a human donor with aplastic anemia. The CDR3 bases are TGTGCCAGCAGCTTAGTGCGACAGCTCAATTCACCCCTCCACTTT. Translating it yields CASSLVRQLNSPLHF.